This TCR beta chain was sequenced for a study of CD8 T cells in Susac syndrome. The CDR3 runs to 17 residues. Trimming took off 2 bases at V and 0 bases at J, with 11 bases between the two ends. Germline CDR1 reads SGHTA; CDR2 reads FQGTGA. Random hexamers served to reverse transcribe roughly 0.45 to 1 ug RNA. TCRdb redid the calling of the immunoSEQ multiplex PCR reads with MiXCR, one entry per CDR3 protein. The data show 300,000 to 350,000 distinct CDR3 sequences, 92% seen once. The J gene is TRBJ2-6, the V gene TRBV7-3; D is undetermined. Sequencing input: CD4+ T cells from PBMCs. The TCR was taken from a human donor with multiple sclerosis. The CDR3 spells CASSLQPRSSGANVLTF. CDR3 coding DNA: TGTGCCAGCAGCTTACAGCCTCGTAGCTCTGGGGCCAACGTCCTGACTTTC.